The 27 T cell receptor beta chains in this list originate from one sample, sequenced in a study of T cell responses to AZD1222 COVID-19 vaccine. The protocol was immunoSEQ multiplex PCR, while the TCRdb copy is restricted to in-frame clones and leaves out a portion. Among over 100,000 clones listed, 87% were seen once. The sequenced sample was peripheral blood, obtained on day 0 of AZD1222 vaccination. Receptors originate from an adult in good health.

This clone came up a few times. The J gene is TRBJ2-2, the V gene TRBV19; TRBD2 might be the D (5 bases). Germline CDR1 and CDR2: LNHDA and SQIVND (reference sequence). This CDR3 contains 19 residues. V was clipped by 0 bases and J by 3 bases, with 20 bases between them. The CDR3 sequence: CASSIDAGFWTDDTGELFF. The CDR3, as DNA: TGTGCCAGTAGTATAGATGCGGGTTTTTGGACGGACGACACCGGGGAGCTGTTTTTT.

The rearrangement joins TRBV27 to TRBJ1-5; 7 bases fit TRBD1. In germline, CDR1 is MNHEY, CDR2 SMNVEV (reference sequence). V gave up 5 bases and J gave up 4 bases; unmatched junction bases: 8. CDR3 length: 15 residues. CDR3 in amino acids: CASSPWRDSNQPQHF. In DNA, the CDR3 is TGTGCCAGCAGTCCTTGGCGGGACAGTAATCAGCCCCAGCATTTT.

This clone was seen more than once but under ten times. This chain connects TRBV27 to TRBJ2-7; 10 positions match TRBD2. CDR3 size: 15 residues. V shed 8 bases, J shed 0 bases, and the junction held 7 bases outside the gene matches. Germline CDR1 reads MNHEY; CDR2 reads SMNVEV (reference sequence). DNA for the CDR3: TGTGCCAGCCGCCTAGCGGGAGTTAGCTCCTACGAGCAGTACTTC. Protein sequence: CASRLAGVSSYEQYF.

CDR3 region: CASSQSGGGNTIYF. CDR3 nucleotide sequence: TGTGCCAGCAGCCAATCCGGAGGAGGAAACACCATATATTTT. The V call is TRBV3-1 (or the pseudogene TRBV3-2), the J call TRBJ1-3; D is ambiguous. Trimming shortened V by 2 bases and J by 4 bases, and 9 bases separated the two germline ends. The CDR3 is made up of 14 amino acids. Germline V gene lookup returns CDR1 LGHDT and CDR2 YNNKEL (reference sequence).

The chain employs TRBV3-1 (or the pseudogene TRBV3-2) and TRBJ2-3; 9 nucleotides align to TRBD1. CDR3 length: 18 amino acids. The junction had 12 bases not matched to a gene; V was cut back by 0 bases and J by 5 bases. Germline V lookup: CDR1 LGHDT, CDR2 YNNKEL (reference sequence). For the CDR3, the DNA is TGTGCCAGCAGCCAAGATTACGGGGACAGGGAGTCGGTAGATACGCAGTATTTT. Its protein product is CASSQDYGDRESVDTQYF.

By share of the sample, this clone is medium-sized. The genes are TRBV7-9 and TRBJ2-3; D ambiguous. Germline V CDR1 and CDR2: SEHNR, FQNEAQ (reference sequence). The ends were cut back, 7 bases at V and 6 bases at J, with 23 bases in the middle. This CDR3 has 16 amino acids. The CDR3 coding sequence is TGTGCCAGCACCCCACCAGATGGCTTCTTGGCGGATACGCAGTATTTT. Protein: CASTPPDGFLADTQYF.

This clone was detected a few times. This sequence joins TRBV19 and TRBJ1-2; 8 bases are a match to TRBD1. The CDR3 extends over 12 amino acids. Germline CDR1 LNHDA, CDR2 SQIVND (reference sequence). Unmatched junction bases numbered 3, after V lost 5 bases and J lost 7 bases. This CDR3 reads CASSPGGGGYTF. CDR3 in DNA: TGTGCCAGTAGTCCAGGGGGCGGTGGCTACACCTTC.

The genes are TRBV30 and TRBJ1-1; 9 bases map to TRBD1. V was clipped by 3 bases and J by 6 bases; unmatched bases: 5. CDR3 length equals 13 residues. Germline V CDR1 and CDR2: GTSNPN, SVGIG (reference sequence). CDR3 bases: TGTGCCTGGAGGAGGACAGGGGACTCTGAAGCTTTCTTT. This translates into CAWRRTGDSEAFF.

This chain uses TRBV19 with TRBJ2-1; D uncertain. This CDR3 comprises 13 residues. Germline V gene lookup returns CDR1 LNHDA and CDR2 SQIVND (reference sequence). V dropped 4 bases and J dropped 11 bases, with 15 bases sitting between them. The CDR3 region is CASSTGSRLQQFF. As DNA, the CDR3 is TGTGCCAGTAGTACTGGTTCGAGGCTTCAGCAGTTCTTC.

The chain carries TRBV7-9 and TRBJ2-3; 8 bases are shared with TRBD2. With V trimmed by 4 bases and J by 0 bases, 9 bases remained unmatched. The CDR3 spans 17 residues. Germline V gene sequence: CDR1 SEHNR, CDR2 FQNEAQ (reference sequence). The DNA for the CDR3 is TGTGCCAGCAGCTCCTTCTCAGCGGGAGTGAGCACAGATACGCAGTATTTT. This codes for CASSSFSAGVSTDTQYF.

A word on this clone: The sample holds other DNA sequences that translate to the same CDR3. CDR3 sequence (DNA): TGTGCCAGCAGTTACGCAGCGGGAAGGGGTACGCAGTATTTT. It codes for CASSYAAGRGTQYF. This chain joins TRBV6-2 or TRBV6-3 and TRBJ2-3; 7 bases are shared with TRBD2. V gave up 2 bases and J gave up 8 bases; unmatched junction bases: 7. Germline V lookup: CDR1 MNHEY, CDR2 SVGEGT. The CDR3 runs 14 residues.

This clone has only one observation. This CDR3 is CASSVPGRQYF. The DNA of the CDR3 is TGTGCCAGCAGTGTACCGGGAAGGCAGTACTTC. The genes are TRBV2 and TRBJ2-7; perhaps TRBD2 as D (5 bases). There are 11 residues in the CDR3. Germline assignment: CDR1 SNHLY and CDR2 FYNNEI. V lost 4 bases and J lost 9, with 10 bases in between.

The chain has TRBV28 and TRBJ1-3; D is unresolved. Deletions cut 5 bases from V and 1 base from J, with 18 bases between. Germline CDR1 is MDHEN and CDR2 is SYDVKM. The CDR3 sequence is 17 residues long. CDR3 loop: CASSTPPRVRSGNTIYF. Written as DNA, the CDR3 is TGTGCCAGCAGTACCCCCCCAAGGGTGAGATCTGGAAACACCATATATTTT.

This clone was picked up a small number of times. V usage is TRBV24-1 and J usage is TRBJ1-5, with D unclear. Germline CDR1 KGHDR, CDR2 SFDVKD. CDR3 length equals 14 residues. The V gene lost 12 bases and the J gene lost 5 bases, with 19 bases spanning the gap. CDR3 nucleotides: TGTGCCGCAACCTCTAGGTCCGTCTATCAGCCCCAGCATTTT. As protein: CAATSRSVYQPQHF.

The V call is TRBV7-9, the J call TRBJ1-2; a possible D gene is TRBD1 (5 bases). CDR3 size: 14 residues. Germline V gives CDR1 SEHNR, CDR2 FQNEAQ (reference sequence). Deletions cut 3 bases from V and 4 bases from J, with 12 bases between. DNA of the CDR3: TGTGCCAGCAGCTTCTTCCGGGGCCCCTATGGCTACACCTTC. Protein: CASSFFRGPYGYTF.

The chain combines TRBV6-1 with TRBJ1-2, with unresolved D. The germline gives CDR1 MNHNS, CDR2 SASEGT. The CDR3 is 11 residues long. V shed 7 bases and J shed 6 bases, with 9 bases lying between them. The CDR3 loop reads CASTGGHGYTF. The CDR3 DNA follows: TGTGCCAGCACGGGAGGGCATGGCTACACCTTC.

J is TRBJ1-3 and V is TRBV9, with TRBD1 matching over 7 bases. Germline V gives CDR1 SGDLS, CDR2 YYNGEE. With 3 bases clipped from V and 4 bases from J, the junction kept 10 bases outside the gene matches. This CDR3 has 16 amino acids. The CDR3 region has the DNA TGTGCCAGCAGCGCGGTAGGGGGCAGGGAAGGAAACACCATATATTTT. Translated, it gives CASSAVGGREGNTIYF.

V is TRBV5-4 and J is TRBJ2-2; 8 bases align to TRBD1. Per the germline V gene, CDR1 is SGHNT and CDR2 is YYREEE (reference sequence). This CDR3 is 15 amino acids long. The J segment lost 7 bases and the V segment lost 2 bases, leaving 7 bases of the junction unmatched. The CDR3 region is CASSFGQGTSGELFF. The CDR3 DNA reads as TGTGCCAGCAGCTTCGGACAGGGAACGAGCGGGGAGCTGTTTTTT.

This rearrangement joins TRBV28 to TRBJ2-1, with 9 bases aligning to TRBD2. The CDR3 totals 16 residues. Germline loops: CDR1 MDHEN, CDR2 SYDVKM. Germline trimming cut 2 bases from V and 4 bases from J; bases unmatched to any gene: 6. CDR3 DNA: TGTGCCAGCAGTTTACTTAGCGGGAGTGATTACAATGAGCAGTTCTTC. It codes for CASSLLSGSDYNEQFF. Variable domain in full (rest from reference TRBV28 and TRBJ2-1): DVKVTQSSRYLVKRTGEKVFLECVQDMDHENMFWYRQDPGLGLRLIYFSYDVKMKEKGDIPEGYSVSREKKERFSLILESASTNQTSMYLCASSLLSGSDYNEQFFGPGTRLTVL.

The V and J genes are TRBV14 and TRBJ1-6; possible D gene TRBD1, 5 bases. The length of the CDR3 is 16 residues. V lost 6 bases, J lost 0 bases, and 12 bases lay in between. Germline V gives CDR1 SGHDN, CDR2 FVKESK. DNA of the CDR3: TGTGCCAGCAGTTCTCGACAGAGCTCCTATAATTCACCCCTCCACTTT. It translates to CASSSRQSSYNSPLHF.

This chain links TRBV25-1 with TRBJ2-2, with D possibly called TRBD1 or TRBD2 (6 bases each). Trimming removed 3 bases from V and 4 bases from J, with 9 bases in between. CDR3 length: 14 residues. The germline gives CDR1 MGHDK, CDR2 SYGVNS. Here the CDR3 DNA reads TGTGCCAGCAGTGATAGGGGGGTCACCGGGGAGCTGTTTTTT. Protein product: CASSDRGVTGELFF.

The genes are TRBV27 and TRBJ2-1; TRBD2 matches 9 bases. The junction had 7 bases not matched to a gene; V was cut back by 2 bases and J by 11 bases. CDR1 and CDR2 (germline): MNHEY, SMNVEV (reference sequence). The CDR3 sequence is 14 residues long. The chain's CDR3 is CASSLGASGTKQFF. The CDR3 bases are TGTGCCAGCAGTTTAGGTGCTAGCGGGACCAAGCAGTTCTTC.

The rearrangement uses TRBV30 and TRBJ1-1; 7 nucleotides align to TRBD1. This CDR3 spans 14 amino acids. V was clipped by 0 bases and J by 5 bases; unmatched bases: 6. Germline loops: CDR1 GTSNPN, CDR2 SVGIG (reference sequence). CDR3 coding DNA: TGTGCCTGGAGTGTTAACAGGGGTAGGACTGAAGCTTTCTTT. Translating gives CAWSVNRGRTEAFF.

The rearrangement uses TRBV29-1 and TRBJ2-1; 15 bases match TRBD2. The CDR3 is made up of 20 amino acids. CDR1 and CDR2 (germline): SQVTM, ANQGSEA. Trimming cost V 3 bases and J 2 bases; bases outside gene matches: 14. The CDR3 region has the DNA TGCAGCGTTGATAACCCGGGACTAGCGGGAGGAGGAGGCACCTACAATGAGCAGTTCTTC. Translating gives CSVDNPGLAGGGGTYNEQFF.

This chain joins TRBV5-1 and TRBJ2-2; 8 bases align to TRBD2. The V gene's germline CDR1 is SGHRS and CDR2 YFSETQ. The CDR3 is made up of 15 amino acids. The V segment lost 2 bases and the J segment 8 bases; nucleotides outside the gene matches: 8. DNA for the CDR3: TGCGCCAGCAGCTTAGGCGCGGGAGGACCGGGGGAGCTGTTTTTT. The encoded protein is CASSLGAGGPGELFF.

The chain is built from TRBV6-2 or TRBV6-3 and TRBJ1-6; D gene unclear. The germline CDR1 and CDR2 sequences are MNHEY and SVGEGT. This CDR3 region has 13 residues. V gave up 5 bases and J gave up 10 bases, with 12 bases separating them. CDR3 sequence: CASSRGEGSPLHF. CDR3 sequence (DNA): TGTGCCAGCAGTCGGGGTGAGGGATCACCCCTCCACTTT.

The chain employs TRBV18 and TRBJ1-5; D perhaps matches TRBD1 (5 bases). CDR3 length equals 16 residues. The germline V gene encodes CDR1 KGHSH and CDR2 LQKENI. Trimming removed 6 bases from V and 6 bases from J, with 21 bases in between. The CDR3 reads CASSSQGSGVSQPQHF. The CDR3 DNA sequence: TGTGCCAGCTCCTCGCAGGGCAGCGGGGTCTCTCAGCCCCAGCATTTT.